What follows is one T cell receptor beta chain and its context. The record originates from a study of cytomegalovirus exposure and HLA in healthy donors. About the study: The study's early data release held 80 million to 95 million unique TCRs from HLA-typed donors.

PCR used 60 Vbeta primers and 13 Jbeta primers. The assay was immunoSEQ multiplex PCR, and TCRdb's table has in-frame clones only and misses some. The table includes around 120,000 clones, more than 70% detected once. The CDR3 consists of 14 residues. V trimming: 6 bases; J trimming: 7 bases; junction bases outside the gene matches: 8. Germline CDR1 reads SNHLY; CDR2 reads FYNNEI. This receptor was taken from a man aged 45-65 years in good health and CMV-seropositive. The sample consisted of PBMCs. The chain recombines TRBV2 with TRBJ1-2; 10 bases are a match to TRBD1. In nucleotides, the CDR3 is TGTGCCAGCAGGGAACCGACAGGGGGCGTTGGCTACACCTTC. This encodes CASREPTGGVGYTF.